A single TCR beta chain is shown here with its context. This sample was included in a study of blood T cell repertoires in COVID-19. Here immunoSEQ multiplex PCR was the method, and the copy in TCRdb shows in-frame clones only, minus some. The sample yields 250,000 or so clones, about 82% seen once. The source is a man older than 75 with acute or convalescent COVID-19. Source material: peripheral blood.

In DNA form, the CDR3 reads TGTGCCAGCAGCCCAGACATCGGAGGAGAGACCCAGTACTTC. It yields the protein CASSPDIGGETQYF. The J gene is TRBJ2-5, the V gene TRBV27, with D possibly being TRBD2 (5 bases). The CDR3 spans 14 residues. Germline lookup yields CDR1 MNHEY and CDR2 SMNVEV (reference sequence). V lost 6 bases and J lost 4, with 15 bases in between.